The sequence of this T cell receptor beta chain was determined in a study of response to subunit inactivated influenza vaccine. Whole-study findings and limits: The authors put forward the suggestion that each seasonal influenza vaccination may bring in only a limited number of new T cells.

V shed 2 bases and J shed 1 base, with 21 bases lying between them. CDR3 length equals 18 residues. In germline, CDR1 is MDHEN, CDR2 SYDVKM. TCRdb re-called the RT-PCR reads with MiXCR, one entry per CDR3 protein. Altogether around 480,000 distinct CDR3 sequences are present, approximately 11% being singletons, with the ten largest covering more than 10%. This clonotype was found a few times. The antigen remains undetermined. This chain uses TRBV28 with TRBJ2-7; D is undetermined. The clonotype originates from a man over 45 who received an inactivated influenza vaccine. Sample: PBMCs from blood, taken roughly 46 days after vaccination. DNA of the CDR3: TGTGCCAGCAGTTTACTACTAATGGGTCCCTACGGATCCTACGAGCAGTACTTC. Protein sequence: CASSLLLMGPYGSYEQYF.